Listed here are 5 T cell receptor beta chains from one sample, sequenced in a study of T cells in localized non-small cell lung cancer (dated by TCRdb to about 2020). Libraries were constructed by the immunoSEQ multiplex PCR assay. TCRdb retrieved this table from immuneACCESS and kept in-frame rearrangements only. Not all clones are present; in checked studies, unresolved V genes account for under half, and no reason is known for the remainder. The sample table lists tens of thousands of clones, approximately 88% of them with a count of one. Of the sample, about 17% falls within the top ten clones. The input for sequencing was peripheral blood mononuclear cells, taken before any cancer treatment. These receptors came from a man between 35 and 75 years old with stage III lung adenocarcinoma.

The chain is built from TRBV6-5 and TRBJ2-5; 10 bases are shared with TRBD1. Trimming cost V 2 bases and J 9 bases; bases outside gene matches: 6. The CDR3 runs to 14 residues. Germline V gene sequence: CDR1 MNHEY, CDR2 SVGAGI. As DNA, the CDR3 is TGTGCCAGCAGTTACGGACAGGGGGAAGTGGCCCAGTACTTC. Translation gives CASSYGQGEVAQYF.

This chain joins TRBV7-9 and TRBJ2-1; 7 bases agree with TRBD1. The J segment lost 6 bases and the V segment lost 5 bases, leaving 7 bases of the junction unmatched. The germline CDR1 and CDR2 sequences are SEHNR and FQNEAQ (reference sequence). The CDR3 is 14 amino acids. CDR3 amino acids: CASSPSTGVNEQFF. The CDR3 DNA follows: TGTGCCAGCAGCCCCTCCACAGGGGTCAATGAGCAGTTCTTC.

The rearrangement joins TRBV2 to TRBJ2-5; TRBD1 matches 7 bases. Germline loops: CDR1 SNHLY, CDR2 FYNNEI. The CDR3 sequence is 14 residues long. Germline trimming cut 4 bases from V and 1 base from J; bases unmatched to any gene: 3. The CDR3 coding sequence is TGTGCCAGCAGTGTACAGGGGTTCCAAGAGACCCAGTACTTC. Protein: CASSVQGFQETQYF.

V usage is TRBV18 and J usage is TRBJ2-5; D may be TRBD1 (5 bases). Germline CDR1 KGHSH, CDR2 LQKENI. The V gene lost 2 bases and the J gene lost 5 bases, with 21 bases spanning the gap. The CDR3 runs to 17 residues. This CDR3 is CASSPLWNGQREETQYF. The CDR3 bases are TGTGCCAGCTCACCATTGTGGAACGGACAAAGAGAGGAGACCCAGTACTTC.

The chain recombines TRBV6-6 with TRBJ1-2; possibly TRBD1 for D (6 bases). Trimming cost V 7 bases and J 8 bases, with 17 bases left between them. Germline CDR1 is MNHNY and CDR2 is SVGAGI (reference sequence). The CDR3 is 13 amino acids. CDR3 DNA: TGTGCCAGCACCACACCTGGGCAGGGGGGCTACACCTTC. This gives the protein CASTTPGQGGYTF.